This T cell receptor (beta chain) was obtained from a study of Graves' ophthalmopathy and Graves' hyperthyroidism. Points from the study as a whole: Blood samples also showed most expanded thyroid clonotypes exceeding 0.001 frequency.

Using RNA transcripts, the TCR beta CDR3 regions were amplified. HTBI primers were used in a first-round RT-PCR, which preceded a second-round multiplex PCR. Each CDR3 protein gets one entry after TCRdb re-called the multiplex PCR reads with MiXCR. The sample yields roughly 420,000 distinct CDR3 sequences, around 20% seen once. The trim removed 5 bases at V and 6 bases at J, leaving 10 bases unmatched. There are 14 residues in the CDR3. Germline assignment: CDR1 MNHNS and CDR2 SASEGT. This clonotype was counted many times. Its cognate antigen is unknown. This clonotype originated in a woman between 18 and 30 years old with stable Graves' hyperthyroidism. V gene TRBV6-1 combines with J gene TRBJ2-7, with 7 positions matching TRBD1. The sample was peripheral blood. CDR3 sequence: CASSPGQEFGEQYF. The CDR3 DNA reads TGTGCCAGCAGTCCCGGACAGGAGTTTGGCGAGCAGTACTTC.